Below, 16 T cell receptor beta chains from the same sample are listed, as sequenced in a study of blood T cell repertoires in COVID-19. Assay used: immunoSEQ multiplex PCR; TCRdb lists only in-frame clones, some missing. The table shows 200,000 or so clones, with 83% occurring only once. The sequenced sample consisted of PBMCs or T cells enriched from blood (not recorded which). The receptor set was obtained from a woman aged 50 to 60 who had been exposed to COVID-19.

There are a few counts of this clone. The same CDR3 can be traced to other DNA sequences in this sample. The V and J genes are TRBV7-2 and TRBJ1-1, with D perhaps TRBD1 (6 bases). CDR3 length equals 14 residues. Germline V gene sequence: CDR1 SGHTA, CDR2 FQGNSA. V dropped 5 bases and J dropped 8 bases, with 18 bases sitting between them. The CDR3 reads CASSPQPTGTEAFF. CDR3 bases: TGTGCCAGCAGCCCCCAACCCACAGGGACCGAAGCTTTCTTT. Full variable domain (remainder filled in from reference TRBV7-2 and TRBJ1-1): GAGVSQSPSNKVTEKGKDVELRCDPISGHTALYWYRQSLGQGLEFLIYFQGNSAPDKSGLPSDRFSAERTGGSVSTLTIQRTQQEDSAVYLCASSPQPTGTEAFFGQGTRLTVV.

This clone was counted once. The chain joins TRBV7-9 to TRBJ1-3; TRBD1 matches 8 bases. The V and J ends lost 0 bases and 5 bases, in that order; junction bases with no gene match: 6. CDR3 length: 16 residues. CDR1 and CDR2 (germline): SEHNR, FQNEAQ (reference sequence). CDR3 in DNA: TGTGCCAGCAGCTTAGCGCAGGGGGCAGGAAGAAACACCATATATTTT. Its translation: CASSLAQGAGRNTIYF. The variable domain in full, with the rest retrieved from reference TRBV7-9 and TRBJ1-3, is DTGVSQNPRHKITKRGQNVTFRCDPISEHNRLYWYRQTLGQGPEFLTYFQNEAQLEKSRLLSDRFSAERPKGSFSTLEIQRTEQGDSAMYLCASSLAQGAGRNTIYFGEGSWLTVV.

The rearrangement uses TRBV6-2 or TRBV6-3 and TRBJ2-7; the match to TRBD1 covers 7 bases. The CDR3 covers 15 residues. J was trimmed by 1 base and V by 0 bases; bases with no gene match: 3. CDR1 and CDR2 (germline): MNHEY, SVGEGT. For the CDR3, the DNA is TGTGCCAGCAGTTACTCGGACAGGTGGTCCTACGAGCAGTACTTC. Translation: CASSYSDRWSYEQYF.

The CDR3 DNA reads as TGTGCCAGCAGCTTGTTGACGGGGGGGGACACTGAAGCTTTCTTT. It encodes CASSLLTGGDTEAFF. The chain uses TRBV5-4 and TRBJ1-1, with TRBD1 as a possible D gene (5 bases). The ends were cut back, 1 base at V and 3 bases at J, with 13 bases in the middle. Germline V lookup: CDR1 SGHNT, CDR2 YYREEE (reference sequence). The CDR3 is 15 amino acids.

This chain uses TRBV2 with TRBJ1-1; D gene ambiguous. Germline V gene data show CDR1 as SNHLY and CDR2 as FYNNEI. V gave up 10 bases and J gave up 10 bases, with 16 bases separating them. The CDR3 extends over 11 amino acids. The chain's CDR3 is CATRGTRGAFF. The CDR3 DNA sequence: TGTGCCACCCGGGGAACGCGGGGAGCTTTCTTT. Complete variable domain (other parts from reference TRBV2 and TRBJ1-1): EPEVTQTPSHQVTQMGQEVILRCVPISNHLYFYWYRQILGQKVEFLVSFYNNEISEKSEIFDDQFSVERPDGSNFTLKIRSTKLEDSAMYFCATRGTRGAFFGQGTRLTVV.

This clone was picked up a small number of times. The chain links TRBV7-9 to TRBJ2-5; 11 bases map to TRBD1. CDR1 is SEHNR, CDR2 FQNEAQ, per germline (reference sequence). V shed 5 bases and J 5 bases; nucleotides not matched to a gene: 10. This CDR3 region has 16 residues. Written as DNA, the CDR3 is TGTGCCAGCAGCCCCCAGGCCGGGACAGGGGGGGAGACCCAGTACTTC. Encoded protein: CASSPQAGTGGETQYF.

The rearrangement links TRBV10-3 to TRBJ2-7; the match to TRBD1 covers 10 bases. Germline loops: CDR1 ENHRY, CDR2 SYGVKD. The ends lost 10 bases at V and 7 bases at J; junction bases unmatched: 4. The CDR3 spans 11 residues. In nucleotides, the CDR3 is TGTGCCACCGGACAGGGGGAAGAGCAGTACTTC. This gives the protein CATGQGEEQYF.

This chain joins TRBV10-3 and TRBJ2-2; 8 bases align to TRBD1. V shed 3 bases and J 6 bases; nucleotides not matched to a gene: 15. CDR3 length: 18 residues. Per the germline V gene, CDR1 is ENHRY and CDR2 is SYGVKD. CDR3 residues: CAISDRAGGALSSGELFF. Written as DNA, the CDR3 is TGTGCCATCAGTGACCGGGCAGGGGGCGCCTTGTCGTCCGGGGAGCTGTTTTTT.

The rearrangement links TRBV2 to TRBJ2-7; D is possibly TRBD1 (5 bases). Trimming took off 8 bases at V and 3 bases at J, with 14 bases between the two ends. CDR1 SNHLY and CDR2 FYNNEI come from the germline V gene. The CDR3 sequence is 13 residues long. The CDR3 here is CASRLQAGYEQYF. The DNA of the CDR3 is TGTGCCAGCCGATTACAGGCTGGCTACGAGCAGTACTTC.

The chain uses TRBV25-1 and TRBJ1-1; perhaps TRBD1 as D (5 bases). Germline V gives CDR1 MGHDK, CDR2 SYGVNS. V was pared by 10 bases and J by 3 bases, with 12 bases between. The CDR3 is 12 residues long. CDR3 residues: CATGGVDTEAFF. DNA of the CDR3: TGTGCCACCGGGGGTGTCGACACTGAAGCTTTCTTT.

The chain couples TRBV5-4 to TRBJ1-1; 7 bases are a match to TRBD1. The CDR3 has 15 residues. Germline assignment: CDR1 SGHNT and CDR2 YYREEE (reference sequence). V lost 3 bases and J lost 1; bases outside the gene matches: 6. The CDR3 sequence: CASSSGTAKNTEAFF. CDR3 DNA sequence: TGTGCCAGCAGCTCCGGGACAGCCAAGAACACTGAAGCTTTCTTT.

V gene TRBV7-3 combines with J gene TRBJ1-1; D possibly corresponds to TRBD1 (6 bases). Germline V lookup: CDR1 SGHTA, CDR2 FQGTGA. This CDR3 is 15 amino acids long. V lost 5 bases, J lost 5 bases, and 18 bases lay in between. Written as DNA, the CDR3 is TGTGCCAGCAGCCCTACAGGGTCTTGGAAGACTGAAGCTTTCTTT. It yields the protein CASSPTGSWKTEAFF.

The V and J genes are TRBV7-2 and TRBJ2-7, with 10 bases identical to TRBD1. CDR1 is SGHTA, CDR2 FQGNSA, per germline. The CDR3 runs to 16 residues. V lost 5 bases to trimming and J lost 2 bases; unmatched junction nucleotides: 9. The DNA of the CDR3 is TGTGCCAGCAGCCCACGGGCAGGGACAGGGGCCTACGAGCAGTACTTC. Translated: CASSPRAGTGAYEQYF.

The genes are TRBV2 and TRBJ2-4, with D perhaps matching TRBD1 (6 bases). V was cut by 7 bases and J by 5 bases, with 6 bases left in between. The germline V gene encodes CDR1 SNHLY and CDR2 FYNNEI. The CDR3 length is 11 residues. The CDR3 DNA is TGTGCCAGCACAGGGGAAAACATTCAGTACTTC. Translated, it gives CASTGENIQYF.

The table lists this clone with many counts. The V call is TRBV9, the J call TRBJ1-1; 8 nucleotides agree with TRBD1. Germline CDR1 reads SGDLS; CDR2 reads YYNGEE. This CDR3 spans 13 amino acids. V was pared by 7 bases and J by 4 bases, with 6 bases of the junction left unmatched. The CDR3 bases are TGTGCCAGCGGACCCACAGGGGGCACTGAAGCTTTCTTT. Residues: CASGPTGGTEAFF.

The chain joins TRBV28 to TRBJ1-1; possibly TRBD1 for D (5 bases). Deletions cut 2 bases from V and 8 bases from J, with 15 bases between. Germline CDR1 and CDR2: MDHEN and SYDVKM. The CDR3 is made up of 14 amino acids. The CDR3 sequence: CASSLGHVGGEAFF. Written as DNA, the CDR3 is TGTGCCAGCAGTTTAGGACACGTGGGGGGAGAAGCTTTCTTT.